This T cell receptor beta chain was found in a study of OX40 agonist ivuxolimab in advanced cancers. Patients were ineligible given autoimmune disease history or systemic immunosuppression. Unmatched junction bases numbered 7, after V lost 3 bases and J lost 5 bases. Germline CDR1 and CDR2: SGHVS and FQNEAQ. The CDR3 has 14 residues. This table comes from immunoSEQ multiplex PCR, and its TCRdb copy is limited to in-frame clones, with some not included. The data show 66,000 or so clones, 85% seen once. This receptor was obtained from an adult with an advanced solid tumor such as melanoma, head and neck, liver or kidney cancer. Material: CD4+ or CD8+ T cells sorted from blood, obtained in a trial of the OX40 agonist ivuxolimab. This chain links TRBV7-8 with TRBJ2-7, with 7 nucleotides matching TRBD1. The chain's CDR3 is CASSLFDRVHEQYF. The CDR3 region has the DNA TGTGCCAGCAGCTTGTTCGACAGGGTCCACGAGCAGTACTTC. The full variable domain, in which reference TRBV7-8 and TRBJ2-7 provide the parts outside the CDR3, is GAGVSQSPRYKVAKRGQDVALRCDPISGHVSLFWYQQALGQGPEFLTYFQNEAQLDKSGLPSDRFFAERPEGSVSTLKIQRTQQEDSAVYLCASSLFDRVHEQYFGPGTRLTVT.